This T cell receptor beta chain is from a study of brain T cells in children with intractable seizures. V lost 3 bases to trimming and J lost 4 bases, with 10 bases between them. CDR1 and CDR2 from the germline V gene are DFQATT and SNEGSKA (reference sequence). CDR3 length: 13 amino acids. Generated by immunoSEQ multiplex PCR, the TCRdb table keeps only in-frame clones and is missing some. Of fewer than 150,000 clones in the sample, 90% to 95% are singletons; the top ten hold 3.5% to 4.5%. A remark on this clone: The antigen is undetermined.

Study results and caveats: Patients' HCMV serostatus was unknown; virus specificity rests on CDR3 similarity alone.

Sequencing was limited to surgery cases with top T cell transcript signatures in brain tissue. The genes are TRBV20-1 and TRBJ1-5; maybe TRBD1 (6 bases). The source of this sequence is a boy in the first two years of life with hemimegalencephaly and intractable seizures. This specimen was peripheral blood, taken at surgery. CDR3 amino acids: CSASGGQNQPQHF. The CDR3 nucleotides read TGCAGTGCTAGTGGGGGGCAGAATCAGCCCCAGCATTTT.